The clone carrying this TCR beta chain was seen only a few times. Its antigen is as yet unknown. This specimen belongs to a study of Graves' ophthalmopathy and Graves' hyperthyroidism. Overall study results and limits: It was with roughly 71% sensitivity and approximately 72% specificity that the model predicted ophthalmopathy progression.

TCR beta CDR3 amplification used RNA transcripts. RT-PCR with HTBI primers came first, then second-round multiplex PCR. TCRdb reprocessed the multiplex PCR reads with MiXCR, giving one entry per CDR3 protein. Of more than 1,000,000 distinct CDR3 sequences in the sample, 35% to 40% were seen once. Trimming stripped 5 bases from V and 4 bases from J, with 21 bases between. CDR1 and CDR2 (germline): SEHNR, FQNEAQ (reference sequence). CDR3 size: 16 residues. The chain employs TRBV7-9 and TRBJ2-7; maybe TRBD2 (6 bases). The sequence was obtained from an adult man with Graves' hyperthyroidism. The specimen was peripheral blood or thyroid tissue (not recorded which). The chain's CDR3 is CASSPPRERDGYEQYF. The CDR3 DNA reads as TGTGCCAGCAGCCCCCCCCGGGAGAGGGATGGTTACGAGCAGTACTTC.